This TCR beta chain emerged from a study of T-cell reconstitution after alpha-beta-depleted transplantation in children. In its sample, this clonotype was seen a few times. This CDR3 contains 14 residues. J gave up 4 bases and V 4 bases, and 4 bases lay outside the gene matches. Germline V CDR1 and CDR2: MNHEY, SMNVEV (reference sequence). A library of TCRbeta sequences, prepared with unique molecular identifiers, was generated. In TCRdb, the PCR reads were re-called with MiXCR into one record per CDR3 protein. There are about 400,000 distinct CDR3 sequences in the sample; just over 20% occur only once, and about 3.8% lies in the top ten.

The clonotype was recovered from a human donor who donated a stem cell graft to a child with acute myeloid leukemia. The chain carries TRBV27 and TRBJ2-1; 7 bases agree with TRBD2. The source material was PBMCs from the stem cell graft donor, sampled from the stem cell graft. The CDR3 DNA sequence: TGTGCCAGCAGTTCCAGCGGGGTTTACAATGAGCAGTTCTTC. Encoded protein: CASSSSGVYNEQFF.